There are many counts of the clone carrying this T cell receptor beta chain. Antigen: not known. This CDR3 has 17 residues. CDR1 and CDR2 (germline): SNHLY, FYNNEI. Trimming cost V 7 bases and J 5 bases; bases outside gene matches: 16. Construction of TCR beta libraries relied on iRepertoire HTBI primers and on Arm-PCR targeting CDR3 regions. TCRdb reprocessed the multiplex PCR reads via MiXCR and lists one record per CDR3 protein. Among roughly 420,000 distinct CDR3 sequences, about 16% were seen once, and the ten largest hold approximately 12%. This record belongs to a study of regulatory T cells in long-lasting Graves disease. Findings and limits, study-wide: Thyroid tissue was not studied; only peripheral blood was.

The time point was: newly diagnosed GD, antithyroid drugs for less than 3 months. Researchers made the TCR library from RNA that was extracted from PBMCs. The same data also contributed to another study, on T cells in Graves' hyperthyroidism and ophthalmopathy. According to that study: Hyperthyroidism in the patients, aged 18 to 65, was newly diagnosed and under 2 months in duration. TCR CDR3 regions were first amplified by RT-PCR with HTBI primers.

The genes are TRBV2 and TRBJ1-4; 7 bases fit TRBD1. The clonotype comes from a woman in her twenties or thirties with Graves disease. Sequenced material: peripheral blood mononuclear cells (PBMCs), taken at new diagnosis, from a patient treated with antithyroid drugs. In nucleotides, the CDR3 is TGTGCCAGCACCCTAACAGGGGCCCCGGACGAAAATGAAAAACTGTTTTTT. Its protein product is CASTLTGAPDENEKLFF.